This T cell receptor beta chain emerged from a study of OX40 agonist ivuxolimab in advanced cancers. Overall study: Each dose-escalation patient presented with hepatocellular carcinoma, melanoma, renal cell or head and neck cancer.

Produced via immunoSEQ multiplex PCR; TCRdb's table is partial and in-frame only. The sample has 40,000 or so clones, around 89% seen once. The CDR3 runs to 15 residues. CDR1 is SGHNT, CDR2 YYREEE, per germline (reference sequence). V was cut by 4 bases and J by 7 bases, with 20 bases left in between. This clone appeared a few times. Antigen specificity is unknown. Whole-study findings and limits: Both blood CD4+ and CD8+ T cells showed clonal growth by week 6 at 0.1 to 3.0 mg/kg.

Sample: CD4+ or CD8+ T cells sorted from blood, taken in a trial of the OX40 agonist ivuxolimab. The source of this sequence is an adult with an advanced solid tumor such as melanoma, head and neck, liver or kidney cancer. The V call is TRBV5-4, the J call TRBJ1-1, with D unclear. The CDR3 here is CASSQDLGSGNEAFF. The CDR3 DNA sequence: TGTGCCAGCAGCCAAGATTTGGGGAGCGGAAATGAAGCTTTCTTT. Full variable domain (outside the CDR3, taken from reference TRBV5-4 and TRBJ1-1): ETGVTQSPTHLIKTRGQQVTLRCSSQSGHNTVSWYQQALGQGPQFIFQYYREEENGRGNFPPRFSGLQFPNYSSELNVNALELDDSALYLCASSQDLGSGNEAFFGQGTRLTVV.